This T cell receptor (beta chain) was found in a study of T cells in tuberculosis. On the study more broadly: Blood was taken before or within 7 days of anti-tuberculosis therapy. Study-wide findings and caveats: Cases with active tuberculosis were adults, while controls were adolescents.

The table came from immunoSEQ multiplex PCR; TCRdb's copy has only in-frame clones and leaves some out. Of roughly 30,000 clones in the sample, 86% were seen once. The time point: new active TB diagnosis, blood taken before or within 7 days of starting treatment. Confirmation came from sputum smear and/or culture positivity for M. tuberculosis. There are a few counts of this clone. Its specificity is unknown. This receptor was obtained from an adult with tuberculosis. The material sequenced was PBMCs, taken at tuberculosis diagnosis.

CDR3 in DNA: TGTGCCAGCAGTGAAGTCTCAGGATCCTACGAGCAGTACTTC. Encoded protein: CASSEVSGSYEQYF. The genes are TRBV6-1 and TRBJ2-7; unclear D gene. This CDR3 comprises 14 residues. Germline V gives CDR1 MNHNS, CDR2 SASEGT. V was clipped by 1 base and J by 1 base, with 8 bases between them.